This T cell receptor (beta chain) was observed in a study of cytomegalovirus exposure and HLA in healthy donors (dated by TCRdb to the late 2010s). Regarding the complete study: An earlier analysis of roughly 610 of the donors reported 276 Gb of sequence data and about 120 million unique TCR beta sequences obtained from approximately 180 million T cells. About 300 gigabases of sequencing data and 78 million or so unique TCR sequences were included in an early release covering 500 to 750 HLA-typed donors. The genetic ancestry cluster associated with self-reported Caucasian donors included over 65% of the approximately 430 genotyped donors. The aim of the study was to test whether cataloging public T cell receptors could identify signatures of past pathogen exposure. Using immunosequencing, the study profiled T cell repertoires from about 620 subjects and related those repertoires to cytomegalovirus serostatus. A separate validation cohort of more than 100 different subjects was used in addition to the roughly 700-subject first cohort. The study combined high-throughput TCR immunosequencing, statistical association of individual TCRs with disease status, and machine learning to predict cytomegalovirus infection status. To study patterns of TCR occurrence, a later analysis re-analyzed previously published TCR beta repertoires from under 750 donors and added high-resolution HLA genotyping. The later analysis used no new phenotypic data to find candidate immune exposures, relying instead on TCR beta sequences and their occurrence across donors. To decide whether each TCR beta V gene segment behaved as functional or pseudogenic, an earlier analysis of some 540 of the donors relied on high-throughput TCR beta sequencing. Donor age, sex, ethnicity and CMV serostatus were collected together with the repertoire data. Genome-wide SNP genotypes for about 65% of the 666 donors were used in a later genetic analysis, which treated that subset as a discovery cohort. Every discovery cohort repertoire had been produced on one sequencing platform. HLA typing included class I and class II loci at four-digit resolution. The number of donors typed differed by locus, with about 629-640 for A, B, C, DRB1 and DQB1, 522 for DQA1, 606 for DPA1, and around 460 for DPB1. Because of strong linkage in the cohort, roughly 5 DR-DQ haplotypes were treated as single units for association and clustering. Among almost 400 genotyped donors of the cohort, an average of approximately 230,000 unique TCR beta nucleotide sequences were sequenced per donor, about a sixth of them non-productive.

The cohort comprised fewer than 750 healthy bone marrow donors. All cohort members were sampled while nominally healthy, although unrecorded immune exposures were likely present. The donor was CMV seropositive and was included in the group of approximately 310 seropositive cohort members. A peripheral blood sample was provided by each donor, and peripheral blood mononuclear cells were used for TCR beta sequencing. Genomic DNA was extracted from the blood cell samples with the Qiagen DNeasy Blood Extraction Kit. To prepare the library, the immunoSEQ multiplex PCR assay was applied. For the multiplex PCR, a mixture combining 60 forward primers for TCR Vbeta segments and 13 reverse primers for TCR Jbeta segments was used. The CDR3 region of rearranged TCR beta genes was amplified from genomic DNA with a multiplex PCR assay. The Illumina HiSeq System was used to sequence the amplified TCR beta libraries as 87-base-pair reads. In the source study's methods: A later analysis tallied roughly 80 million unique TCR beta chains across the 610 or so repertoires, and about 12 million of those chains were shared by two or more donors. A nearest-neighbor algorithm error-corrected the raw reads and collapsed the reads into unique sequences, merging closely related sequences to remove PCR and sequencing errors. CDR3 sequences were aligned to IMGT reference sequences to assign V, D and J gene segments. For a sequence to be retained, a match of at least six nucleotides to both a V gene segment and a J gene segment was required. A rearrangement was called productive if the CDR3 had no stop codons and remained in frame with V and J, and every other rearrangement was called non-productive. CDR3 was defined according to IMGT convention as the region running from the second conserved V-encoded cysteine to the conserved J-encoded phenylalanine. The earlier analysis of about 590 of the donors excluded sequences that lacked an unambiguous match to a single V gene segment. An earlier analysis of about 590 of the donors classified V segments as functional when productive rearrangements were above 56.7% and as segregating when the standard deviation between donors was above 5%. A statistical classification framework was built for diagnosing cytomegalovirus status from the catalog of TCR beta chain sequences. A later analysis assigned V and J genes by comparing TCR nucleotide sequences with IMGT/GENE-DB human TR gene sequences. Using the TCRdist pipeline, a later analysis assigned CDR3 sequences along with most-parsimonious VDJ recombination scenarios. In a later analysis, each TCR beta chain was defined by its CDR3 amino acid sequence together with its V-gene family, and reads lacking a unique V-gene family were excluded. As a way to deal with suspected cross-contamination and a sequencing artifact, a later analysis dropped under 600 nucleotide sequences that were highly shared and had low generation probability. In a later analysis, a clonal expansion index was calculated for each public chain from normalized within-repertoire ranks of inferred template counts. A later analysis computed generation probabilities with a VDJ recombination model fitted to out-of-frame rearrangements, and checked the results against IGoR. In a later analysis, hypergeometric tests were used to score TCR-TCR, TCR-HLA and TCR-CMV co-occurrence, with a repertoire-size bias correction applied to TCR pairs. In a later analysis, false discovery rates were estimated by permuting HLA or CMV assignments 20 times. In a later analysis, co-occurring TCRs were grouped with DBSCAN, and TCRdist sequence similarity was added when clustering was performed within HLA-allele-positive subsets. For co-occurrence clustering, repertoires with fewer than 30,000 or more than 120,000 public chains were excluded, along with roughly 5 repertoires with anomalous nucleotide sharing. This immuneACCESS table, as held by TCRdb, lists in-frame sequences with V and J called but not all clones. Of the missing ones, under half trace to an unresolved V gene in checked studies; the others have no known cause. That table is the source of V, J and clone size, and D and trimming were worked out from the DNA. The sample's clone listing holds 45,000 to 55,000 clones. The ten largest clones capture roughly 9.6% of the sample.

Study-wide findings and limitations: This cohort had only TCR beta chains sequenced, and the lack of alpha or paired-chain data limited which features could be detected. In a later analysis, HLA-associated TCR beta chains showed more clonal expansion and lower generation probabilities than non-associated chains that were equally common. Across donors, most TCR sequences were observed very rarely, whereas some public TCRs were present in many individuals. Sequencing depth was assumed to be roughly uniform across donors in the presence/absence analyses, though that assumption may not hold. Strong co-occurrence of HLA alleles, especially DR and DQ, made assigning TCR associations to individual alleles difficult. The earlier analysis of some 540 of the donors excluded roughly 17 rarely observed V segments, including chromosome 9 orphons, because counts were too low. A later analysis found that TCR association rates varied across HLA loci, with DRB1 alleles showing the most associated TCRs and HLA-C alleles the fewest. An association between a missense DCLRE1C variant and V-gene and J-gene trimming of TCR beta chains was found in a later genetic analysis and replicated in an independent cohort. A cluster of highly shared sequence variants was judged likely to be a technical artifact of the sequencing pipeline. In an earlier analysis of fewer than 750 of the donors, most TCR beta V segments were observed in productive rearrangements about 87% or about 30% of the time, broadly matching IMGT annotations. The classifier was reported to diagnose cytomegalovirus status with high specificity and sensitivity in both the original cohort and the validation cohort. Several of the top co-occurrence clusters appeared to be linked to parvovirus B19, influenza, CMV and Epstein-Barr virus, according to a later analysis. According to a later analysis, most CMV-associated TCR beta chains appeared to be HLA-restricted, and the HLA associations seemed to be driven largely by CMV exposure. The authors suggested that the approach could potentially be extended to other disease states and immunological phenotypes. A further reported finding was that TCR beta sequences accurately predicted the HLA-A and HLA-B alleles for most subjects in the first cohort. A few of the identified cytomegalovirus-associated TCR beta chains were confirmed in vitro to be specific for cytomegalovirus antigens. Immune exposure information for the cohort was limited to CMV serostatus. In the study, some 180 TCR beta chains were listed as associated with cytomegalovirus. In a later genetic analysis, fewer N-insertions in productive TCRs were reported among donors in an Asian-associated ancestry cluster than the approximately 710-donor mean. Linkage disequilibrium might explain the correlated functional status among segregating V segments, but an unknown experimental factor could not be excluded. Because some donors lacked HLA typing at each locus, the association tests relied only on the typed subset. In a later analysis, around 17,000 TCR beta sequences were associated with specific HLA alleles at a false discovery rate of 0.05.

About this clone: This clone's antigen is unknown.

The sequenced sample consisted of PBMCs. The TCR comes from a woman in her fifties or sixties in good health and CMV-seropositive.

The nucleotide sequence is TGTGCCAGCAGCTCCATGATAGGGGGGGGCGAGCAGTACTTC. Translated, this gives CASSSMIGGGEQYF. The chain joins TRBV7-6 to TRBJ2-7, and possibly TRBD2, on 7 matching bases. The cysteine opens and the phenylalanine closes a CDR3 of 14 amino acids. Kept here is only the CDR3 DNA, which spans 42 bases and is read in frame from base 1. Taken from the germline V gene, the CDR1 and CDR2 loops are SGHVS and FNYEAQ. Trimming removed 4 bases from V and 6 bases from J, leaving 16 bases between the germline ends.